The 27 T cell receptor beta chains reported below all come from one sample, sequenced in a study of identical twins. In TCRdb, the 5' RACE reads were re-called with MiXCR into one record per CDR3 protein. The table records about 920,000 distinct CDR3 sequences, 9% to 15% of them present only once. This sample also appeared in a second study, on yellow fever vaccine responses in identical twins.

Sequenced: PBMCs. The receptors originated from a woman younger than 30 in good health.

This clonotype has ten or more counts. The rearrangement links TRBV3-1 to TRBJ2-2; possibly TRBD1 for D (5 bases). The ends were cut back, 2 bases at V and 7 bases at J, with 8 bases in the middle. The germline gives CDR1 LGHDT, CDR2 YNNKEL (reference sequence). The CDR3 runs to 13 residues. The CDR3 reads CASSQQGNGELFF. CDR3 nucleotides: TGTGCCAGCAGCCAACAGGGAAACGGGGAGCTGTTTTTT.

This clonotype was picked up many times. This chain links TRBV20-1 with TRBJ2-3, with 9 bases identical to TRBD2. V was pared by 0 bases and J by 4 bases, with 5 bases of the junction left unmatched. Germline V gene sequence: CDR1 DFQATT, CDR2 SNEGSKA (reference sequence). The CDR3 spans 15 residues. In nucleotides, the CDR3 is TGCAGTGCTAGAGATCTTAGCGGGAGCCCAGATACGCAGTATTTT. Residues: CSARDLSGSPDTQYF.

This clonotype was counted only a few times. CDR3 region: CSASVGSTDTQYF. CDR3 bases: TGCAGTGCTAGTGTGGGTAGCACAGATACGCAGTATTTT. The chain combines TRBV20-1 with TRBJ2-3; unclear D gene. The germline CDR1 and CDR2 sequences are DFQATT and SNEGSKA (reference sequence). CDR3 length: 13 amino acids. V was cut by 3 bases and J by 0 bases, with 7 bases left in between.

The CDR3 here is CASTAFGTGSYEQYF. As DNA, the CDR3 is TGTGCCAGCACCGCCTTCGGGACAGGGAGCTACGAGCAGTACTTC. J is TRBJ2-7 and V is TRBV7-9, with 9 positions matching TRBD1. Germline V lookup: CDR1 SEHNR, CDR2 FQNEAQ (reference sequence). V lost 7 bases, J lost 3 bases, and 10 bases stayed unmatched. The CDR3 is 15 residues long.

This clonotype came up many times. This rearrangement joins TRBV20-1 to TRBJ1-6; 11 bases are shared with TRBD1. V trimming: 5 bases; J trimming: 9 bases; junction bases outside the gene matches: 6. The CDR3 spans 14 residues. Germline V lookup: CDR1 DFQATT, CDR2 SNEGSKA (reference sequence). CDR3 loop: CSAFTGTGGSPLHF. The CDR3 DNA reads TGCAGTGCTTTCACCGGGACAGGGGGTTCACCCCTCCACTTT.

This clonotype was seen more than once but under ten times. The chain has TRBV6-1 and TRBJ2-1; D could derive from TRBD1 or TRBD2 (5 bases each). The CDR3 contains 17 residues. V gave up 3 bases and J gave up 4 bases, with 19 bases separating them. The germline gives CDR1 MNHNS, CDR2 SASEGT. The CDR3 here is CASSERLGVRSYNEQFF. The CDR3 nucleotides are TGTGCCAGCAGTGAGAGGTTGGGGGTCCGCTCGTACAATGAGCAGTTCTTC.

CDR3: CASSYQSGGLGNEQFF. The CDR3 DNA sequence: TGTGCCAGCAGTTATCAATCGGGGGGGCTGGGGAATGAGCAGTTCTTC. The genes are TRBV6-2 or TRBV6-3 and TRBJ2-1; the match to TRBD2 covers 8 bases. The CDR3 consists of 16 residues. Trimming removed 3 bases from V and 7 bases from J; junction bases left unmatched: 11. Germline assignment: CDR1 MNHEY and CDR2 SVGEGT.

This rearrangement joins TRBV20-1 to TRBJ2-3, with D perhaps TRBD2 (7 bases). Germline V CDR1 and CDR2: DFQATT, SNEGSKA (reference sequence). CDR3 length: 14 residues. V was clipped by 3 bases and J by 5 bases, with 15 bases between them. The CDR3 is CSASVGGHIDTQYF. CDR3 bases: TGCAGTGCTAGCGTGGGGGGGCATATAGATACGCAGTATTTT.

The CDR3 DNA sequence: TGTGCCAGCAAAGCGTCGGGGTCTGAAGCTTTCTTT. Its translation: CASKASGSEAFF. The chain links TRBV6-5 to TRBJ1-1, with D uncertain. The germline gives CDR1 MNHEY, CDR2 SVGAGI. The CDR3 has 12 residues. V shed 7 bases and J shed 6 bases, with 12 bases lying between them.

The chain recombines TRBV11-2 with TRBJ2-7, with D perhaps matching TRBD2 (6 bases). Per germline, CDR1 SGHAT and CDR2 FQNNGV. The V gene lost 1 base and the J gene lost 4 bases, with 11 bases spanning the gap. CDR3 length: 14 amino acids. This CDR3 reads CASSLGGVTYEQYV. The CDR3 DNA reads as TGTGCCAGCAGCTTAGGGGGGGTAACATACGAGCAGTACGTC.

This chain connects TRBV11-3 to TRBJ2-1, with 9 bases lining up with TRBD1. The CDR3 consists of 16 residues. The germline gives CDR1 SGHNT, CDR2 YENEEA. After removal of 5 bases from V and 5 bases from J, the junction contained 10 bases not matched to a gene. The CDR3 spells CASSPGTGRGDNEQFF. The CDR3 bases are TGTGCCAGCAGCCCCGGGACAGGGAGGGGGGACAATGAGCAGTTCTTC.

In DNA, the CDR3 is TGTGCCACCCTGGGAGGGCGGGAACGCGAGTTCTTC. Residues: CATLGGREREFF. The chain carries TRBV10-3 and TRBJ2-1; 7 bases map to TRBD2. The V and J ends lost 10 bases and 14 bases, in that order; junction bases with no gene match: 14. CDR3 size: 12 residues. CDR1 ENHRY and CDR2 SYGVKD come from the germline V gene.

V usage is TRBV6-2 or TRBV6-3 and J usage is TRBJ2-7; D remains ambiguous. The CDR3 spans 15 residues. Trimming pared 3 bases from V and 2 bases from J, leaving 14 bases between. Germline CDR1 reads MNHEY; CDR2 reads SVGEGT. DNA of the CDR3: TGTGCCAGCAGTTATCATCCGGAACGACCCTACGAGCAGTACTTC. It encodes CASSYHPERPYEQYF.

The CDR3 DNA sequence: TGCGCCAGCTCCGCAGCTCAGGGGGTCAGGGAGGGAGTGGCGTCCACCGGGGAGCTGTTTTTT. Encoded protein: CASSAAQGVREGVASTGELFF. This chain links TRBV5-1 with TRBJ2-2; the D call may be TRBD1 or TRBD2 (7 bases each). This CDR3 region has 21 residues. Germline V gene data show CDR1 as SGHRS and CDR2 as YFSETQ. The germline V and J ends were trimmed by 7 bases and 4 bases, with 35 bases remaining between them.

This clonotype was counted a few times. V and J are TRBV6-1 and TRBJ2-7, with 11 bases matching TRBD1. The CDR3 length is 15 residues. V lost 7 bases, J lost 5 bases, and 10 bases stayed unmatched. In germline, CDR1 is MNHNS, CDR2 SASEGT. Written as DNA, the CDR3 is TGTGCCAGCACCCTATCCGGGACAGGGGGTAACGAGCAGTACTTC. It specifies CASTLSGTGGNEQYF.

This clonotype has only a few counts. V and J are TRBV20-1 and TRBJ2-1; D not resolved. V lost 0 bases and J lost 3, with 9 bases in between. CDR3 length: 14 residues. The germline V gene encodes CDR1 DFQATT and CDR2 SNEGSKA (reference sequence). Written as DNA, the CDR3 is TGCAGTGCTAGAGATTGGGCCCTCTACAATGAGCAGTTCTTC. Translation: CSARDWALYNEQFF.

This clonotype has ten or more counts. This rearrangement joins TRBV27 to TRBJ1-5; D perhaps matches TRBD1 (5 bases). The CDR3 has 13 amino acids. The germline CDR1 and CDR2 sequences are MNHEY and SMNVEV (reference sequence). The V end lost 6 bases, the J end lost 0 bases, and 6 bases lay between the germline ends. The CDR3 is CASSRVSNQPQHF. In DNA, the CDR3 is TGTGCCAGCAGCAGGGTTAGCAATCAGCCCCAGCATTTT.

With regard to this clonotype: A read error may be the cause here, since a much bigger clone is one base away. The rearrangement links TRBV20-1 to TRBJ2-7; 11 positions agree with TRBD1. The length of the CDR3 is 12 residues. From germline, CDR1 is DFQATT and CDR2 SNEGSKA (reference sequence). CDR3 amino acids: CSGRDRGYEEYF. The CDR3 DNA reads TGCAGTGGCCGGGACAGGGGGTACGAGGAGTACTTC.

This clonotype was found a few times. The J gene is TRBJ2-5, the V gene TRBV12-3 or TRBV12-4; D is unclear. This CDR3 has 12 residues. With 1 base removed from V and 6 bases from J, the gap between germline ends came to 6 bases. In DNA, the CDR3 is TGTGCCAGCAGTTTAGGGGATCAGACCCAGTACTTC. It encodes CASSLGDQTQYF.

This clonotype was found once. The chain is built from TRBV14 and TRBJ2-1, with TRBD2 identical over 7 bases. Losses at the gene ends were 4 bases for V and 7 bases for J; bases not matched to a gene: 7. This CDR3 region has 14 residues. CDR1 and CDR2 (germline): SGHDN, FVKESK. The CDR3 protein is CASSPLAGVNEQFF. The CDR3 nucleotides are TGTGCCAGCAGCCCCTTAGCGGGTGTTAATGAGCAGTTCTTC.

The chain joins TRBV4-1 to TRBJ1-4; the D gene is possibly TRBD1 (6 bases). From germline, CDR1 is MGHRA and CDR2 YSYEKL. The V and J ends lost 6 bases and 7 bases respectively, with 15 bases between them. This CDR3 region has 14 residues. The CDR3 loop reads CASRRTGGPEKLFF. In DNA, the CDR3 is TGCGCCAGCAGACGCACCGGGGGGCCTGAAAAACTGTTTTTT.

The V call is TRBV2, the J call TRBJ2-3, with D possibly matching TRBD2 (6 bases). CDR1 is SNHLY and CDR2 is FYNNEI in the germline V gene. With 6 bases removed from V and 2 bases from J, the gap between germline ends came to 15 bases. This CDR3 is 15 amino acids long. The CDR3 spells CASREGRGITDTQYF. CDR3 nucleotides: TGTGCCAGCAGAGAGGGGCGGGGAATCACAGATACGCAGTATTTT.

This clonotype was detected a few times. This chain joins TRBV15 and TRBJ2-3; no definite D call. The germline V and J ends were trimmed by 1 base and 1 base, with 6 bases remaining between them. This CDR3 has 14 amino acids. Germline V gives CDR1 LNHNV, CDR2 YYDKDF (reference sequence). This chain's CDR3 is CATSRGVGTDTQYF. As DNA, the CDR3 is TGTGCCACCAGCAGAGGAGTGGGCACAGATACGCAGTATTTT.

In this sample, this clonotype turned up a few times. This sequence joins TRBV20-1 and TRBJ2-3, with TRBD2 matching over 7 bases. Germline values: CDR1 DFQATT, CDR2 SNEGSKA (reference sequence). The V gene end was trimmed by 5 bases and the J gene end by 2 bases; junction bases not matched to a gene: 7. The CDR3 spans 14 residues. Here the CDR3 DNA reads TGCAGTGCTCCGGGACTATTCATCACAGATACGCAGTATTTT. Its translation: CSAPGLFITDTQYF.

This clonotype showed up just a few times. The chain has TRBV27 and TRBJ2-1; 9 nucleotides line up with TRBD2. CDR1 and CDR2 from the germline V gene are MNHEY and SMNVEV (reference sequence). V dropped 6 bases and J dropped 4; count of bases not matched to a gene: 10. The CDR3 covers 16 residues. CDR3 amino acids: CASSALESGRYNEQFF. CDR3 nucleotides: TGTGCCAGCAGCGCGCTTGAGAGCGGGAGGTACAATGAGCAGTTCTTC.

V usage is TRBV28 and J usage is TRBJ2-7, with TRBD1 matching over 8 bases. V was clipped by 7 bases and J by 3 bases; unmatched bases: 8. The CDR3 contains 14 residues. CDR1 MDHEN and CDR2 SYDVKM come from the germline V gene. In DNA form, the CDR3 reads TGTGCCAGCAAGCACGGGACAGGCTACTACGAGCAGTACTTC. Translation: CASKHGTGYYEQYF. The full variable domain, its missing parts supplied by reference TRBV28 and TRBJ2-7, is DVKVTQSSRYLVKRTGEKVFLECVQDMDHENMFWYRQDPGLGLRLIYFSYDVKMKEKGDIPEGYSVSREKKERFSLILESASTNQTSMYLCASKHGTGYYEQYFGPGTRLTVT.

In DNA form, the CDR3 reads TGTGCCAGCAGCCCGACTAGCGTTAATGAGCAGTTCTTC. It codes for CASSPTSVNEQFF. V is TRBV7-8 and J is TRBJ2-1, with 8 bases that match TRBD2. CDR1 is SGHVS, CDR2 FQNEAQ, per germline. Trimming at V came to 5 bases and at J to 7 bases, leaving 4 bases not matched to a gene. CDR3 size: 13 residues.